This T cell receptor (beta chain) is from a study of blood T cell repertoires in COVID-19. In the study overall: Whether acute or convalescent, the COVID-19 samples came from the United States, Italy and Spain. PBMCs, B-cell-depleted T cells, or T cells were the source of the cDNA or gDNA that made up the material.

Original processing methods: Researchers report that nucleated cell counts were estimated from reference gene primer amplification. Assay: immunoSEQ multiplex PCR; the TCRdb copy retains only in-frame clones and omits some. That table is the source of V, J and clone size, and D and trimming were worked out from the DNA. Of approximately 90,000 clones listed, roughly 85% are singletons. The specimen sequenced was peripheral blood. The TCR was taken from a man older than 75 with acute or convalescent COVID-19.

The CDR3 sequence is CASSSQGNSGNTIYF. The CDR3 DNA reads TGTGCCAGCAGCTCACAGGGAAACTCTGGAAACACCATATATTTT. The J gene is TRBJ1-3, the V gene TRBV11-2, with a weak D call TRBD1 (6 bases). V lost 4 bases to trimming and J lost 0 bases, with 10 bases between them. The CDR3 spans 15 residues. CDR1 is SGHAT, CDR2 FQNNGV, per germline.